Listed here are 8 T cell receptor beta chains from one sample, sequenced in a study of T cell changes during pregnancy in multiple sclerosis. Libraries were prepared by immunoSEQ multiplex PCR; TCRdb keeps only in-frame clonotypes and omits some of them. This sample has about 85,000 clones, with 91% found just once. Sample: peripheral blood, taken in the first trimester of pregnancy. These TCRs come from a female donor with multiple sclerosis, enrolled in a pregnancy study.

This chain uses TRBV15 with TRBJ2-1; a weak D match, TRBD1 (6 bases). V dropped 1 base and J dropped 2 bases, with 9 bases sitting between them. CDR3 length: 15 residues. Germline V gives CDR1 LNHNV, CDR2 YYDKDF (reference sequence). The CDR3 sequence: CATSRGQGPYNEQFF. The CDR3 nucleotides are TGTGCCACCAGCAGAGGCCAGGGGCCCTACAATGAGCAGTTCTTC. The complete variable domain, with remaining parts taken from reference TRBV15 and TRBJ2-1, reads DAMVIQNPRYQVTQFGKPVTLSCSQTLNHNVMYWYQQKSSQAPKLLFHYYDKDFNNEADTPDNFQSRRPNTSFCFLDIRSPGLGDTAMYLCATSRGQGPYNEQFFGPGTRLTVL.

The chain uses TRBV30 and TRBJ1-2, with D tentatively TRBD1 (6 bases). There are 14 residues in the CDR3. Germline V lookup: CDR1 GTSNPN, CDR2 SVGIG (reference sequence). Deletions cut 1 base from V and 2 bases from J, with 11 bases between. The CDR3 coding sequence is TGTGCCTGGAGTGGGGGCAGGGGAAACTATGGCTACACCTTC. As protein: CAWSGGRGNYGYTF.

The V gene is TRBV18, the J gene TRBJ1-1; possible D gene TRBD1, 5 bases. The V end lost 2 bases, the J end lost 1 base, and 5 bases lay between the germline ends. The CDR3 loop spans 13 amino acids. Germline-derived CDR1 and CDR2 are KGHSH and LQKENI. CDR3 coding DNA: TGTGCCAGCTCACCAGGGGCGAACACTGAAGCTTTCTTT. Its protein is CASSPGANTEAFF.

This chain links TRBV9 with TRBJ1-2, with 9 nucleotides matching TRBD1. This CDR3 contains 14 residues. V shed 0 bases, J shed 4 bases, and the junction held 1 base outside the gene matches. CDR1 is SGDLS and CDR2 is YYNGEE in the germline V gene. CDR3 coding DNA: TGTGCCAGCAGCGTAGAGGACAGGGGCTATGGCTACACCTTC. Its translation: CASSVEDRGYGYTF. Using reference TRBV9 and TRBJ1-2 for the parts outside the CDR3, the full variable domain is DSGVTQTPKHLITATGQRVTLRCSPRSGDLSVYWYQQSLDQGLQFLIQYYNGEERAKGNILERFSAQQFPDLHSELNLSSLELGDSALYFCASSVEDRGYGYTFGSGTRLTVV.

J is TRBJ2-1 and V is TRBV11-2; TRBD1 matches 9 bases. V lost 6 bases and J lost 9; bases outside the gene matches: 12. Germline lookup yields CDR1 SGHAT and CDR2 FQNNGV. The CDR3 length is 15 residues. The CDR3 loop reads CASSKDRGEFGEQFF. DNA for the CDR3: TGTGCCAGCAGTAAGGACAGGGGTGAATTCGGTGAGCAGTTCTTC. The full variable domain, completed using reference TRBV11-2 and TRBJ2-1, is EAGVAQSPRYKIIEKRQSVAFWCNPISGHATLYWYQQILGQGPKLLIQFQNNGVVDDSQLPKDRFSAERLKGVDSTLKIQPAKLEDSAVYLCASSKDRGEFGEQFFGPGTRLTVL.

The rearrangement joins TRBV2 to TRBJ2-2, with TRBD2 matching 9 bases. V trimming: 6 bases; J trimming: 1 base; junction bases outside the gene matches: 6. The CDR3 has 16 residues. CDR1 and CDR2 (germline): SNHLY, FYNNEI. CDR3: CASRIQTSGNTGELFF. CDR3 coding DNA: TGTGCCAGCAGGATCCAGACTAGCGGGAACACCGGGGAGCTGTTTTTT.

The chain is built from TRBV7-2 and TRBJ1-1, with D unclear. Germline V gene data show CDR1 as SGHTA and CDR2 as FQGNSA. Trimming removed 2 bases from V and 3 bases from J, with 7 bases in between. The CDR3 sequence is 13 residues long. The CDR3 sequence is CASSLHADTEAFF. The CDR3 DNA sequence: TGTGCCAGCAGCTTACATGCGGACACTGAAGCTTTCTTT. Filled out from reference TRBV7-2 and TRBJ1-1, the complete variable domain reads GAGVSQSPSNKVTEKGKDVELRCDPISGHTALYWYRQSLGQGLEFLIYFQGNSAPDKSGLPSDRFSAERTGGSVSTLTIQRTQQEDSAVYLCASSLHADTEAFFGQGTRLTVV.

The gene calls are TRBV14 and TRBJ1-1; possible D gene TRBD1, 6 bases. Germline V lookup: CDR1 SGHDN, CDR2 FVKESK. V was pared by 0 bases and J by 5 bases, with 10 bases between. The CDR3 extends over 14 amino acids. The CDR3 here is CASSQDQGWTEAFF. The DNA for the CDR3 is TGTGCCAGCAGCCAAGACCAGGGGTGGACTGAAGCTTTCTTT.